The rows below give T cell receptor beta chains drawn from one sample of a study of T cells in Graves' hyperthyroidism and ophthalmopathy. TCRdb itself ran the multiplex PCR reads through MiXCR, one entry per CDR3 protein. This table has 600,000 to 650,000 distinct CDR3 sequences, less than 25% appearing once. Sequencing was carried out using blood. The receptor source for this set is a man under 40 with Graves' ophthalmopathy. The CDR3 runs from the conserved cysteine through the conserved F or W. Each record gives: V gene, clone size, CDR3 protein. Some rows mark clone size as missing; the rest say once, few, many or name a class of expanded clone.

V: TRBV7-2; size: NA; CDR3: CASSLVGRETDMQYF
V: TRBV11-2; size: many; CDR3: CASSTQTEGRTGELFF
V: TRBV5-1; size: many; CDR3: CASSLDGITYEQYF
V: TRBV11-2; size: many; CDR3: CASSLVGSVGDSRFF
V: TRBV28; size: NA; CDR3: CASSRTGKISNQPQHF
V: TRBV20-1; size: NA; CDR3: CSARAPGLYNEQFF
V: TRBV20-1; size: NA; CDR3: CSASRWTSGTSTDTQYF
V: TRBV11-2; size: NA; CDR3: CASSFGGRGSYNEQFF
V: TRBV30; size: many; CDR3: CAWRGGPNEKLFF
V: TRBV5-1; size: NA; CDR3: CASSPGVRGAEEKLFF
V: TRBV20-1; size: many; CDR3: CSASNGELAQYF
V: TRBV30; size: many; CDR3: CAWSHSDATEAFF
V: TRBV20-1; size: NA; CDR3: CSATGISGANVLTF
V: TRBV30; size: NA; CDR3: CAWSQQGLGHEKLFF
V: TRBV6-6; size: NA; CDR3: CASSYGGARTDTQYF
V: TRBV20-1; size: once; CDR3: CSAPPPGDGSEQYF
V: TRBV27; size: few; CDR3: CASSLSGQENTEAFF
V: TRBV19; size: few; CDR3: CASSNTRGVTYEQYF
V: TRBV28; size: NA; CDR3: CASSPSHATGEKLFF
V: TRBV2; size: many; CDR3: CASTGDTQYF